What follows are 26 T cell receptor beta chains derived from one specimen sequenced in a study of T cell responses to AZD1222 COVID-19 vaccine. Sequencing was performed with immunoSEQ multiplex PCR; in TCRdb, only in-frame clones are kept and a portion is missing. The table lists 200,000 to 300,000 clones, approximately 93% of them singletons. Material: peripheral blood, obtained on day 0 of AZD1222 vaccination. Receptors were obtained from an adult in good health.

V gene TRBV19 combines with J gene TRBJ1-1; D unclear. CDR1 LNHDA and CDR2 SQIVND come from the germline V gene (reference sequence). Trimming pared 4 bases from V and 8 bases from J, leaving 17 bases between. The length of the CDR3 is 14 residues. CDR3 residues: CASSTGQAAREAFF. The CDR3 DNA sequence: TGTGCCAGTAGTACGGGCCAGGCAGCGAGGGAAGCTTTCTTT.

The genes are TRBV6-5 and TRBJ1-2; possibly TRBD1 for D (5 bases). The germline CDR1 and CDR2 sequences are MNHEY and SVGAGI. Trimming shortened V by 6 bases and J by 2 bases, and 13 bases separated the two germline ends. This CDR3 region has 14 residues. CDR3 amino acids: CASRPQTVNYGYTF. CDR3 coding DNA: TGTGCCAGCAGGCCCCAGACAGTCAACTATGGCTACACCTTC.

The rearrangement uses TRBV4-1 and TRBJ1-6, with D unclear. V lost 4 bases and J lost 6, with 16 bases in between. Germline V gene lookup returns CDR1 MGHRA and CDR2 YSYEKL. CDR3 size: 16 residues. CDR3 coding DNA: TGCGCCAGCAGCCCTCAAGGGAGCGGGGTTAATTCACCCCTCCACTTT. It yields the protein CASSPQGSGVNSPLHF.

The rearrangement links TRBV18 to TRBJ1-5; possibly TRBD1 for D (6 bases). V shed 5 bases and J shed 0 bases, with 11 bases lying between them. The germline CDR1 and CDR2 sequences are KGHSH and LQKENI. The CDR3 covers 15 residues. CDR3 DNA: TGTGCCAGCTCATCGGGACAAACTAGCAATCAGCCCCAGCATTTT. Residues: CASSSGQTSNQPQHF.

The rearrangement links TRBV21-1 to TRBJ1-2; the D segment call TRBD1 is taken from the table without a DNA check. TRBV21-1 represents a pseudogene. The length of the CDR3 is 15 residues. This CDR3 is CASSKVRQLNYGYTF. Here the CDR3 DNA reads TGTGCCAGCAGCAAAGTGAGACAGCTTAACTATGGCTACACCTTC.

The rearrangement uses TRBV2 and TRBJ1-2; TRBD1 might be the D (5 bases). CDR3 length: 14 residues. Germline CDR1 and CDR2: SNHLY and FYNNEI. Trimming stripped 1 base from V and 4 bases from J, with 10 bases between. As DNA, the CDR3 is TGTGCCAGCAGTGAAGGGGGGGTCCGCTATGGCTACACCTTC. Residues: CASSEGGVRYGYTF.

The sample holds one count of this clone. The rearrangement uses TRBV5-6 and TRBJ2-7; no clear D. Germline V lookup: CDR1 SGHDT, CDR2 YYEEEE. The CDR3 runs to 13 residues. The V and J ends lost 4 bases and 1 base respectively, with 9 bases between them. The chain's CDR3 is CASSAGPSYEQYF. Here the CDR3 DNA reads TGTGCCAGCAGCGCCGGCCCTTCCTACGAGCAGTACTTC.

The chain is built from TRBV29-1 and TRBJ2-7; 7 bases line up with TRBD1. V lost 4 bases to trimming and J lost 7 bases; unmatched junction nucleotides: 16. Germline CDR1 reads SQVTM; CDR2 reads ANQGSEA. This CDR3 has 15 residues. The CDR3 loop reads CSVVPNARGMREQYF. For the CDR3, the DNA is TGCAGCGTTGTCCCAAATGCCAGGGGGATGAGGGAGCAGTACTTC.

The rearrangement joins TRBV27 to TRBJ1-6, with D maybe TRBD1 (5 bases). The CDR3 consists of 14 residues. The V and J ends lost 2 bases and 10 bases respectively, with 12 bases between them. The germline V gene encodes CDR1 MNHEY and CDR2 SMNVEV (reference sequence). The CDR3 DNA follows: TGTGCCAGCAGTTTAGTTCCGGGACTGTCACCCCTCCACTTT. Its translation is CASSLVPGLSPLHF.

The sample holds many counts of this clone. The V call is TRBV6-1, the J call TRBJ2-7; perhaps D is TRBD1 or TRBD2 (5 bases each). Germline V gene data show CDR1 as MNHNS and CDR2 as SASEGT. V was shortened by 1 base and J by 7 bases, with 17 bases between the two germline ends. There are 15 residues in the CDR3. Here the CDR3 DNA reads TGTGCCAGCAGTGAAGGCACCGGGACCGCAGGGGAGCAGTACTTC. This codes for CASSEGTGTAGEQYF.

The V gene is TRBV5-6, the J gene TRBJ1-6; possible D gene TRBD1, 5 bases. Trimming removed 4 bases at V and 10 bases at J, with 24 bases between. This CDR3 region has 17 residues. Per germline, CDR1 SGHDT and CDR2 YYEEEE. Here the CDR3 DNA reads TGTGCCAGCAGCCTTGTATCACCCGGGGCCCTAGGGTCACCCCTCCACTTT. This translates into CASSLVSPGALGSPLHF.

The chain has TRBV6-1 and TRBJ1-4; D ambiguous. Germline CDR1 and CDR2: MNHNS and SASEGT. Trimming pared 4 bases from V and 0 bases from J, leaving 18 bases between. CDR3 size: 18 residues. The DNA for the CDR3 is TGTGCCAGCAGTGTCACCGGGCCCTTGGGATCAACTAATGAAAAACTGTTTTTT. It yields the protein CASSVTGPLGSTNEKLFF.

The chain couples TRBV6-5 to TRBJ1-1, with 7 positions matching TRBD1. Germline V lookup: CDR1 MNHEY, CDR2 SVGAGI. The CDR3 loop spans 12 amino acids. The trim removed 10 bases at V and 2 bases at J, leaving 4 bases unmatched. CDR3: CATRQGNTEAFF. As DNA, the CDR3 is TGTGCCACCAGACAGGGTAACACTGAAGCTTTCTTT.

Details on this clone: The germline gene is not matched at one end of the junction; a read error may be the cause. The chain joins TRBV19 to TRBJ1-2, with TRBD1 identical over 9 bases. The length of the CDR3 is 12 residues. The germline V gene has CDR1 LNHDA and CDR2 SQIVND (reference sequence). CDR3 sequence: CGSGQGSYGYTF. Written as DNA, the CDR3 is TGCGGGTCGGGACAGGGATCCTATGGCTACACCTTC.

The chain carries TRBV4-1 and TRBJ2-7; 9 bases line up with TRBD2. The CDR3 totals 16 residues. The trim removed 3 bases at V and 1 base at J, leaving 7 bases unmatched. Germline V gene sequence: CDR1 MGHRA, CDR2 YSYEKL. The DNA for the CDR3 is TGCGCCAGCAGCCACAATGTTCTAGCGGGATCCTACGAGCAGTACTTC. This gives the protein CASSHNVLAGSYEQYF.

The V and J genes are TRBV7-2 and TRBJ2-3; D remains ambiguous. Germline CDR1 and CDR2: SGHTA and FQGNSA. V was trimmed by 8 bases and J by 2 bases, leaving 14 bases between them. The CDR3 has 14 amino acids. CDR3 sequence (DNA): TGTGCCAGCGGGATGGTGGGGAACACAGATACGCAGTATTTT. Amino acid sequence: CASGMVGNTDTQYF.

V gene TRBV4-3 combines with J gene TRBJ2-7, with TRBD2 as a possible D gene (5 bases). Germline lookup yields CDR1 LGHNA and CDR2 YSLEER. V dropped 1 base and J dropped 1 base, with 11 bases sitting between them. The CDR3 extends over 15 amino acids. The CDR3 reads CASSQVLGSSYEQYF. The CDR3 DNA reads as TGCGCCAGCAGCCAAGTGTTAGGGAGTTCCTACGAGCAGTACTTC.

This rearrangement joins TRBV21-1 to TRBJ2-7; TRBD2 is the table's D call and was not checked against the DNA. TRBV21-1 is an annotated pseudogene. This CDR3 spans 13 amino acids. The DNA for the CDR3 is TGTGCCAGCAGCGAGGGCAGAGGCTACGAGCAGTACTTC. Its protein product is CASSEGRGYEQYF.

The gene calls are TRBV5-4 and TRBJ1-2; weak D call: TRBD1 (6 bases). Trimming took off 0 bases at V and 6 bases at J, with 9 bases between the two ends. The CDR3 has 13 amino acids. Germline assignment: CDR1 SGHNT and CDR2 YYREEE (reference sequence). The CDR3 loop is CASSLVPGDGYTF. Here the CDR3 DNA reads TGTGCCAGCAGCTTGGTCCCAGGGGATGGCTACACCTTC.

This clone was counted between two and nine times. The chain links TRBV13 to TRBJ2-5; D possibly corresponds to TRBD1 (5 bases). Germline values: CDR1 PRHDT, CDR2 FYEKMQ (reference sequence). This CDR3 has 12 amino acids. Trimming left V 6 bases short and J 3 bases short, with 8 bases between. CDR3 nucleotides: TGTGCCAGCAGTCTCAGGGAAGAGACCCAGTACTTC. Its translation is CASSLREETQYF. Full variable domain (missing parts from reference TRBV13 and TRBJ2-5): AAGVIQSPRHLIKEKRETATLKCYPIPRHDTVYWYQQGPGQDPQFLISFYEKMQSDKGSIPDRFSAQQFSDYHSELNMSSLELGDSALYFCASSLREETQYFGPGTRLLVL.

As DNA, the CDR3 is TGTGCCAGCAGCGAGTTCCTGGGGGAAAAACTGTTTTTT. This sequence encodes CASSEFLGEKLFF. This rearrangement joins TRBV7-9 to TRBJ1-4; D is unresolved. Trimming shortened V by 5 bases and J by 8 bases, and 12 bases separated the two germline ends. This CDR3 is 13 amino acids long. Germline CDR1 is SEHNR and CDR2 is FQNEAQ (reference sequence).

CDR3 amino acids: CASSVSESYEQYF. The CDR3 nucleotides read TGTGCCAGCAGCGTCAGTGAATCCTACGAGCAGTACTTC. The V call is TRBV2, the J call TRBJ2-7; D is uncertain. V lost 6 bases and J lost 1, with 10 bases in between. Germline lookup yields CDR1 SNHLY and CDR2 FYNNEI. The CDR3 is 13 residues long.

The V call is TRBV7-8, the J call TRBJ1-6; tentative D call: TRBD1 (6 bases). V shed 5 bases and J shed 5 bases, with 16 bases lying between them. CDR1 is SGHVS and CDR2 is FQNEAQ in the germline V gene. The CDR3 has 16 amino acids. In DNA, the CDR3 is TGTGCCAGCAGCCACACCAGGGGCTGGGATAATTCACCCCTCCACTTT. Its protein is CASSHTRGWDNSPLHF.

The genes are TRBV28 and TRBJ1-2; D might be TRBD1 (6 bases). Germline V gives CDR1 MDHEN, CDR2 SYDVKM. With 8 bases removed from V and 4 bases from J, the gap between germline ends came to 17 bases. The length of the CDR3 is 14 residues. CDR3: CASYGTPLAYGYTF. CDR3 coding DNA: TGTGCCAGCTATGGGACACCACTGGCCTATGGCTACACCTTC.

V is TRBV25-1 and J is TRBJ1-2; D possibly corresponds to TRBD1 (6 bases). The CDR3 covers 14 residues. From germline, CDR1 is MGHDK and CDR2 SYGVNS. V shed 7 bases and J shed 4 bases, with 16 bases lying between them. This CDR3 reads CASTPSGGAYGYTF. As DNA, the CDR3 is TGTGCCAGCACCCCGAGTGGGGGGGCCTATGGCTACACCTTC.

The gene calls are TRBV28 and TRBJ2-7; the D gene is possibly TRBD1 (5 bases). Germline V gene data show CDR1 as MDHEN and CDR2 as SYDVKM. With 5 bases removed from V and 2 bases from J, the gap between germline ends came to 10 bases. This CDR3 is 13 amino acids long. CDR3 region: CASSQDTAYEQYF. DNA of the CDR3: TGTGCCAGCAGTCAGGACACAGCCTACGAGCAGTACTTC.